The clone carrying this T cell receptor beta chain was picked up many times. The antigen remains undetermined. The data are from a study of spatial heterogeneity in lung cancer. Study context: Detected sequences consistently included more beta-chain ones than alpha-chain ones. Raw reads showed each unique TCR and UMI combination turning up more than ten times on average.

TCRdb used MiXCR to reprocess the 5' RACE reads, holding one entry per CDR3 protein. The top ten clones hold under 30% of a sample with about 38,000 distinct CDR3 sequences, 7.5% of them seen once. Time point denoted: sample taken at primary tumor resection. Extraction of whole RNA from tumor, nontumor lung or frozen PBMC preceded unsorted sequencing. Study-level findings and limits: Circulating ubiquitous expanded tumor TCRs were observed more frequently at resection than at follow-up.

The CDR3 runs 18 residues. Trimming removed 0 bases from V and 5 bases from J; junction bases left unmatched: 12. Germline V gives CDR1 SGHAT, CDR2 FQNNGV. The clonotype was recovered from a male donor with early-stage non-small cell lung cancer. The rearrangement links TRBV11-2 to TRBJ2-3; 9 nucleotides align to TRBD2. Sequenced material: PBMCs, taken at surgery. The CDR3 coding sequence is TGTGCCAGCAGCTTAGATGCCCCTGCTAGCGGGGTTAGAGATACGCAGTATTTT. As protein: CASSLDAPASGVRDTQYF.